The clone carrying this T cell receptor beta chain occurred a few times. The data stem from a study of blood T cells in healthy people across ages. At the level of the study: Roughly one uniquely barcoded beta molecule per two T cells was captured.

V lost 2 bases and J 5 bases, leaving 13 bases between the germline ends. Germline-derived CDR1 and CDR2 are MNHEY and SVGEGT. The CDR3 sequence is 15 residues long. Isolation of PBMCs gave at least 6.5 million cells per sample. Primed by a sample-barcoded 5' primer and a J-beta primer mix, a second PCR proceeded for about 7 to 11 cycles. TCRdb re-called the 5' RACE reads through MiXCR, storing one row per CDR3 protein. The table lists about a million distinct CDR3 sequences, roughly 50% of them singletons. The sequenced sample consisted of blood. The source of this sequence is a woman aged 55-70 years in good health. The V call is TRBV6-2 or TRBV6-3, the J call TRBJ2-1; possibly TRBD2 for D (5 bases). In DNA, the CDR3 is TGTGCCAGCAGTTACCGGGTATCGAGGGACAATGAGCAGTTCTTC. Protein product: CASSYRVSRDNEQFF.